The present entry profiles one TCR beta chain with its context. Its antigen is still unknown. No quality values exist for individual bases; no much larger clone is one base distant. The source of the sample is a study of OX40 agonist ivuxolimab in advanced cancers. In the study overall: Ivuxolimab was a fully human IgG2 agonistic monoclonal antibody targeting the costimulatory receptor OX40 (CD134). In the dose-escalation cohort, about four fifths of patients were male, and the mean age was approximately 60 years with a range of about 23 to 79. Intravenous ivuxolimab was administered to patients every 2 weeks at six dose levels: 0.01, 0.1, 0.3, 1.5, 3 and 10 mg/kg. Of the 50 or so patients in dose escalation, 19 had hepatocellular carcinoma, roughly 15 had melanoma, 9 had renal cell carcinoma and 9 had head and neck cancer. Patients were allowed to have had prior anti-PD-1, anti-PD-L1 or anti-CTLA-4 therapy, and 40% of the dose-escalation patients had previously received checkpoint inhibitors. The monotherapy dose-escalation portion (N of about 50 patients) of the phase I ivuxolimab trial is reported in the paper. The point of sequencing TCRbeta in the periphery was to test whether ivuxolimab changed TCR sequence diversity and drove clonal T-cell expansion. Partial responses were achieved by three dose-escalation patients, of whom one had hepatocellular carcinoma and two had cutaneous melanoma.

Counted from cysteine to phenylalanine, this CDR3 has 17 amino acids. CDR3 DNA only is kept here, 51 bases in frame from base 1. The germline V gene (reference sequence) supplies CDR1 GTSNPN and CDR2 SVGIG. Clipping removes 1 base from V and 0 bases from J, with 8 as the unmatched junction base count. The paper as a whole reports these results and caveats: At doses of 0.1 to 3.0 mg/kg, clonal expansion of both CD4+ and CD8+ T cells in blood was seen between baseline and week 6. In the 0.1-3.0 mg/kg groups, partial responders were among the patients with the lowest normalized peripheral clonal expansion, particularly in CD8+ T cells. Antigen specificity was not determined for the clonally expanded peripheral T cells. After ivuxolimab, more expanded clones were found on average in CD8+ T cells than in CD4+ T cells. Low levels of normalized T-cell clonal expansion were also seen in some patients who did not respond.

Patients with a history of autoimmune disease or receiving systemic immunosuppression were excluded from the trial. In every dose cohort, peripheral blood was drawn for TCR sequencing at baseline, cycle 4 day 1, and cycle 7 day 1. Samples came from an open-label, multicenter, first-in-human phase I dose-escalation trial of ivuxolimab. The trial enrolled adults with locally advanced or metastatic head and neck squamous cell, hepatocellular, melanoma or renal cell carcinoma. Before TCR sequencing, CD4+ T cells and CD8+ T cells were sorted from peripheral blood as separate populations. For sequencing of the TCRbeta CDR3 region, genomic DNA was extracted from the sorted cells. TCRbeta CDR3 regions were sequenced using the immunoSEQ Assay. TCRdb provides this immuneACCESS table in a form limited to in-frame rearrangements. Some clones are lacking; in checked studies, under half of them reflect an unresolved V gene, and why the rest are absent is not known. Counted in this sample were over 80,000 clones; 80% to 90% of them appeared once. The ten largest clones represent around 5.9% of the sample.

This chain joins TRBV30 to TRBJ2-4; TRBD1 fits 8 bases in the junction. Specimen: CD4+ or CD8+ T cells sorted from blood, collected in a trial of the OX40 agonist ivuxolimab. This TCR was recovered from an adult with an advanced solid tumor such as melanoma, head and neck, liver or kidney cancer. The CDR3 amino acid sequence is: CAWSGTWDRLAKNIQYF. The sequenced DNA: TGTGCCTGGAGTGGCACCTGGGACAGGCTAGCCAAAAACATTCAGTACTTC.